The TCR beta chain described here comes from a study of T cells in localized non-small cell lung cancer. Points on this clone: Its antigen is undetermined.

Profiled with immunoSEQ multiplex PCR; TCRdb holds only in-frame clones, not every one. The profile shows approximately 15,000 clones, 85% to 90% of them singletons. V shed 4 bases, J shed 1 base, and the junction held 14 bases outside the gene matches. The CDR3 consists of 18 residues. From germline, CDR1 is SGHRS and CDR2 YFSETQ. General study results and limits: Owing to sequencing of a solitary tumor region, heterogeneity cannot be discounted.

The rearrangement uses TRBV5-1 and TRBJ2-3; the match to TRBD2 covers 8 bases. This clonotype was obtained from a female donor older than 55 with stage I squamous cell lung carcinoma. Material: peripheral blood, obtained before any cancer treatment. The CDR3 reads CASSALRGGGQGTDTQYF. The CDR3 DNA sequence: TGCGCCAGCAGCGCCCTTCGGGGCGGGGGGCAAGGCACAGATACGCAGTATTTT. The complete variable domain, with remaining parts taken from reference TRBV5-1 and TRBJ2-3, reads KAGVTQTPRYLIKTRGQQVTLSCSPISGHRSVSWYQQTPGQGLQFLFEYFSETQRNKGNFPGRFSGRQFSNSRSEMNVSTLELGDSALYLCASSALRGGGQGTDTQYFGPGTRLTVL.